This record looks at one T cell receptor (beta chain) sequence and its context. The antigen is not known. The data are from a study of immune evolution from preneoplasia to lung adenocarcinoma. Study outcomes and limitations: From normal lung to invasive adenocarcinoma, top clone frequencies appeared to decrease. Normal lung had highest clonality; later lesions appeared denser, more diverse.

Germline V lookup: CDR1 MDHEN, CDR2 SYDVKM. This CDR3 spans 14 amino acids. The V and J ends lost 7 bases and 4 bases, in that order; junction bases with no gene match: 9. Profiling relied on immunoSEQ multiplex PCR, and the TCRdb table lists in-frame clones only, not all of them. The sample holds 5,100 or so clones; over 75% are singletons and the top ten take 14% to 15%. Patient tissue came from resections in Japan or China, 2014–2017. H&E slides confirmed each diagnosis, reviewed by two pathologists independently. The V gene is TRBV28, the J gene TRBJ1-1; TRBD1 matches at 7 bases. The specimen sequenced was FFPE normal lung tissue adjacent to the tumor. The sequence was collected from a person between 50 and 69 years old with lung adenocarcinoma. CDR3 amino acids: CASKGQLFGTEAFF. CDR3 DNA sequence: TGTGCCAGCAAGGGACAGTTGTTCGGCACTGAAGCTTTCTTT.